The 5 T cell receptor beta chains reported below all come from one sample, sequenced in a study of cytomegalovirus exposure and HLA in healthy donors. Vbeta (60) and Jbeta (13) primers were used in the PCR. This table comes from immunoSEQ multiplex PCR, and its TCRdb copy is limited to in-frame clones, with some not included. The data hold 100,000 to 150,000 clones, with 73% observed a single time. The specimen sequenced was PBMCs. Receptor source: a man aged 60-69 years in good health and CMV-seropositive.

V usage is TRBV2 and J usage is TRBJ2-5; 9 bases map to TRBD1. Germline V gives CDR1 SNHLY, CDR2 FYNNEI. This CDR3 is built from 14 residues. The V and J ends lost 7 bases and 5 bases, in that order; junction bases with no gene match: 8. The CDR3 region is CASTPGTGLETQYF. In DNA, the CDR3 is TGTGCCAGCACACCCGGGACAGGGTTGGAGACCCAGTACTTC. Filled out from reference TRBV2 and TRBJ2-5, the complete variable domain reads EPEVTQTPSHQVTQMGQEVILRCVPISNHLYFYWYRQILGQKVEFLVSFYNNEISEKSEIFDDQFSVERPDGSNFTLKIRSTKLEDSAMYFCASTPGTGLETQYFGPGTRLLVL.

The chain joins TRBV4-1 to TRBJ1-6; 7 bases agree with TRBD1. CDR1 is MGHRA and CDR2 is YSYEKL in the germline V gene. V dropped 5 bases and J dropped 5; count of bases not matched to a gene: 3. The CDR3 has 14 amino acids. CDR3 coding DNA: TGCGCCAGCAGCGTCGGACAGGATAATTCACCCCTCCACTTT. Translation gives CASSVGQDNSPLHF.

The chain joins TRBV6-6 to TRBJ2-5, with 10 bases identical to TRBD1. The CDR3 spans 16 residues. Germline loops: CDR1 MNHNY, CDR2 SVGAGI (reference sequence). Trimming took 5 bases from V and 5 from J; bases not matched to a gene: 11. As DNA, the CDR3 is TGTGCCAGCAGTCTTTCTCCGGGACAGGGGCTGGAGACCCAGTACTTC. Its translation: CASSLSPGQGLETQYF.

The gene calls are TRBV28 and TRBJ1-1, with 7 bases that match TRBD1. Germline trimming cut 6 bases from V and 4 bases from J; bases unmatched to any gene: 11. CDR1 MDHEN and CDR2 SYDVKM come from the germline V gene. The CDR3 spans 15 residues. This CDR3 is CASSLDRVKGTEAFF. The CDR3 coding sequence is TGTGCCAGCAGCCTCGACAGGGTTAAGGGCACTGAAGCTTTCTTT.

This chain uses TRBV7-9 with TRBJ1-5; D gene ambiguous. Germline CDR1 and CDR2: SEHNR and FQNEAQ (reference sequence). This CDR3 has 14 amino acids. V was cut by 1 base and J by 5 bases, with 9 bases left in between. The CDR3 nucleotides read TGTGCCAGCAGCTTAGGCGGGGAGGATCAGCCCCAGCATTTT. Protein product: CASSLGGEDQPQHF.